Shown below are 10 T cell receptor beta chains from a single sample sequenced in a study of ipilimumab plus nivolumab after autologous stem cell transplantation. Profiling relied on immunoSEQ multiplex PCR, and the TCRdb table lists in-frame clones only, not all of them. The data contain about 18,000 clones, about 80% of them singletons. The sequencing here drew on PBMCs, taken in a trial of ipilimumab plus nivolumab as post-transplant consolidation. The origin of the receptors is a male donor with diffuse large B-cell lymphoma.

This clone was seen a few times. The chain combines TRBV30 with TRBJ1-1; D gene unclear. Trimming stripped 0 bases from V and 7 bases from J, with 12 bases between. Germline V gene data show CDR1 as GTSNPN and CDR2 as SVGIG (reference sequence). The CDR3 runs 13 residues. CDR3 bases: TGTGCCTGGAGTGTAAGAGCTGCGGGTGAAGCTTTCTTT. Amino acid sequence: CAWSVRAAGEAFF.

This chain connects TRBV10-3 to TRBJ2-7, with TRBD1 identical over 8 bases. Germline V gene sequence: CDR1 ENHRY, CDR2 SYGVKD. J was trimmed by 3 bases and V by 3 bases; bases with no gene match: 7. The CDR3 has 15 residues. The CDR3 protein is CAISDIQGGLYEQYF. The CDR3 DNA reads TGTGCCATCAGTGACATACAGGGGGGCCTCTACGAGCAGTACTTC.

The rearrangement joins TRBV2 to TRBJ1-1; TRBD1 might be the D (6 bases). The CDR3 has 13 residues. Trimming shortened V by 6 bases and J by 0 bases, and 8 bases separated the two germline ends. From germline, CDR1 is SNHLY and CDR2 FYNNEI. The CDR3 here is CASSGQLNTEAFF. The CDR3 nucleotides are TGTGCCAGCAGCGGACAGCTGAACACTGAAGCTTTCTTT.

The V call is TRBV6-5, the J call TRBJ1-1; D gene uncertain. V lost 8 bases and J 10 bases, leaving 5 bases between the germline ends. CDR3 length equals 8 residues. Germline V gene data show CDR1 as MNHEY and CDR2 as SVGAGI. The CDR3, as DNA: TGTGCCAGCTCGGGAGCTTTCTTT. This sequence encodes CASSGAFF.

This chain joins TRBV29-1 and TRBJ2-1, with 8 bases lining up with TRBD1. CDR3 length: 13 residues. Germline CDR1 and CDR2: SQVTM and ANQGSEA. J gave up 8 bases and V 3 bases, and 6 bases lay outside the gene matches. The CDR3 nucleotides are TGCAGCGTTGATTGGCAGGGGGCATATGAGCAGTTCTTC. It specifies CSVDWQGAYEQFF.

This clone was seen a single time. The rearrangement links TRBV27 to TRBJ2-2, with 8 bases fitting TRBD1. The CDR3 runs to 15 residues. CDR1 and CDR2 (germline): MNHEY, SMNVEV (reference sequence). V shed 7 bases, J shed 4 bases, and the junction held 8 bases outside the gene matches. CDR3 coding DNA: TGTGCCAGCACCAAAGACAGGGGTGTCACCGGGGAGCTGTTTTTT. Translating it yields CASTKDRGVTGELFF.

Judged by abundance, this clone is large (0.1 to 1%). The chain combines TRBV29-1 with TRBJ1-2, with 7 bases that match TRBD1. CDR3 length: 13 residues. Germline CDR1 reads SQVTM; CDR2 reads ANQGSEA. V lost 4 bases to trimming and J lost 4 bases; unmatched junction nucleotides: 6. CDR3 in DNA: TGCAGCGTTGTTTTTTGGGACAGCTATGGCTACACCTTC. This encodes CSVVFWDSYGYTF.

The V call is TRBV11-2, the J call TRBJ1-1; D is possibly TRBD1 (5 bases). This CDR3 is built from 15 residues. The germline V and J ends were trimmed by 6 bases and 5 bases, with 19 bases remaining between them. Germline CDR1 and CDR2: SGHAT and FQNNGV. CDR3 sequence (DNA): TGTGCCAGCAGGGTCAGGGACTTACCGACAACTGAAGCTTTCTTT. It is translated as CASRVRDLPTTEAFF.

Written as DNA, the CDR3 is TGTGCCAGCGGGGGACAGGGGAGCTACGAGCAGTACTTC. It encodes CASGGQGSYEQYF. V usage is TRBV2 and J usage is TRBJ2-7; 10 bases are shared with TRBD1. Trimming cost V 8 bases and J 3 bases; bases outside gene matches: 4. The CDR3 runs to 13 residues. Germline V gives CDR1 SNHLY, CDR2 FYNNEI.

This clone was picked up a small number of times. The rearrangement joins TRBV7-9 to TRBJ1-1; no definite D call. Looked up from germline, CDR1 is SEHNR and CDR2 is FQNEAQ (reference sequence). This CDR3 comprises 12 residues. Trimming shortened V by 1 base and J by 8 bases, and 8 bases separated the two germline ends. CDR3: CASSLETPEAFF. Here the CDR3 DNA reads TGTGCCAGCAGCTTAGAGACACCAGAAGCTTTCTTT.